A selection of T cell receptor beta chains follows, all from one sample in a study of beta chain features in type 1 diabetes. Clones were read by immunoSEQ multiplex PCR, and TCRdb kept only the in-frame ones, dropping some. The data contain a few hundred thousand clones, about 10% of them singletons. The sample comprised central memory CD4+ T cells from blood. Receptors originate from a man younger than 45 with type 1 diabetes. CDR3s include the opening cysteine and the closing phenylalanine or tryptophan. The order of the fields is V gene, J gene, clone size, D gene, CDR3 protein, CDR3 DNA. A D gene is named only where the DNA matches it firmly. A row's size may be missing; if present it is once, few, many or a size class.

V gene: TRBV5-1
J gene: TRBJ2-3
clone size: NA
D gene: TRBD1
CDR3 protein: CASTFGQGAGDTQYF
CDR3 DNA: TGCGCCAGCACCTTCGGGCAGGGGGCTGGAGATACGCAGTATTTT

V gene: TRBV5-1
J gene: TRBJ2-2
clone size: NA
D gene: NA
CDR3 protein: CASRDGTNTGELFF
CDR3 DNA: TGCGCCAGCAGGGACGGAACGAACACCGGGGAGCTGTTTTTT

V gene: TRBV28
J gene: TRBJ2-2
clone size: few
D gene: TRBD1
CDR3 protein: CASSLRGTGWAGELFF
CDR3 DNA: TGTGCCAGCAGCCTACGCGGGACAGGGTGGGCCGGGGAGCTGTTTTTT

V gene: TRBV27
J gene: TRBJ2-7
clone size: NA
D gene: TRBD1
CDR3 protein: CASSYLRDRVFYEQYF
CDR3 DNA: TGTGCCAGCAGTTACCTCCGGGACAGGGTCTTCTACGAGCAGTACTTC

V gene: TRBV27
J gene: TRBJ1-5
clone size: NA
D gene: TRBD1
CDR3 protein: CASSLQGGGQPQHF
CDR3 DNA: TGTGCCAGCAGTCTTCAGGGGGGAGGTCAGCCCCAGCATTTT

V gene: TRBV5-6
J gene: TRBJ1-1
clone size: many
D gene: NA
CDR3 protein: CASSLYQGPEAFF
CDR3 DNA: TGTGCCAGCAGCTTGTATCAGGGACCTGAAGCTTTCTTT

V gene: TRBV6-6
J gene: TRBJ2-5
clone size: NA
D gene: NA
CDR3 protein: CAISESTGEETQYF
CDR3 DNA: TGTGCCATCAGTGAGTCGACGGGAGAAGAGACCCAGTACTTC

V gene: TRBV25-1
J gene: TRBJ2-3
clone size: few
D gene: NA
CDR3 protein: CASSLTDTQYF
CDR3 DNA: TGTGCCAGCAGTCTAACAGATACGCAGTATTTT

V gene: TRBV28
J gene: TRBJ2-7
clone size: NA
D gene: NA
CDR3 protein: CASSLLGISSYEQYF
CDR3 DNA: TGTGCCAGCAGTTTATTGGGAATTAGCTCCTACGAGCAGTACTTC

V gene: TRBV7-2
J gene: TRBJ2-3
clone size: few
D gene: NA
CDR3 protein: CASSFYSEYTDTQYF
CDR3 DNA: TGTGCCAGCAGCTTCTATTCCGAGTACACAGATACGCAGTATTTT

V gene: TRBV30
J gene: TRBJ1-5
clone size: NA
D gene: NA
CDR3 protein: CAWGEDSNQPQHF
CDR3 DNA: TGTGCCTGGGGGGAAGACAGCAATCAGCCCCAGCATTTT

V gene: TRBV28
J gene: TRBJ1-3
clone size: NA
D gene: NA
CDR3 protein: CASSFLPGRSGNTIYF
CDR3 DNA: TGTGCCAGCAGTTTTCTTCCGGGCCGCTCTGGAAACACCATATATTTT

V gene: TRBV4-2
J gene: TRBJ2-3
clone size: NA
D gene: NA
CDR3 protein: CASSQDRRVAQYF
CDR3 DNA: TGTGCCAGCAGCCAAGATAGGAGGGTTGCGCAGTATTTT

V gene: TRBV4-3
J gene: TRBJ2-7
clone size: many
D gene: NA
CDR3 protein: CASSQERFSYEQYF
CDR3 DNA: TGCGCCAGCAGCCAAGAGAGGTTTAGCTACGAGCAGTACTTC

V gene: TRBV20-1
J gene: TRBJ2-7
clone size: few
D gene: NA
CDR3 protein: CSALGPAEQYF
CDR3 DNA: TGCAGTGCTTTGGGGCCGGCCGAGCAGTACTTC

V gene: TRBV28
J gene: TRBJ2-3
clone size: NA
D gene: TRBD2
CDR3 protein: CASSFGRVGDTQYF
CDR3 DNA: TGTGCCAGCAGTTTCGGGAGGGTGGGAGATACGCAGTATTTT

V gene: TRBV7-2
J gene: TRBJ2-7
clone size: once
D gene: TRBD2
CDR3 protein: CASSLVGTSGPYYEQYF
CDR3 DNA: TGTGCCAGCAGCTTAGTTGGGACTAGCGGGCCGTACTACGAGCAGTACTTC

V gene: TRBV7-9
J gene: TRBJ1-1
clone size: NA
D gene: NA
CDR3 protein: CASRRPGTVNTEAFF
CDR3 DNA: TGTGCCAGCAGACGTCCCGGGACGGTGAACACTGAAGCTTTCTTT

V gene: TRBV7-2
J gene: TRBJ2-5
clone size: NA
D gene: NA
CDR3 protein: CASTKGTGQETQYF
CDR3 DNA: TGTGCCAGCACCAAGGGAACCGGACAAGAGACCCAGTACTTC

V gene: TRBV19
J gene: TRBJ2-3
clone size: few
D gene: NA
CDR3 protein: CASNPDGRTDTQYF
CDR3 DNA: TGTGCCAGTAACCCAGATGGAAGGACAGATACGCAGTATTTT

V gene: TRBV6-1
J gene: TRBJ2-7
clone size: NA
D gene: TRBD2
CDR3 protein: CASSVGTTTYEQYF
CDR3 DNA: TGTGCCAGCAGTGTAGGGACTACAACCTACGAGCAGTACTTC

V gene: TRBV4-1
J gene: TRBJ1-1
clone size: few
D gene: NA
CDR3 protein: CASSPGTSLAFF
CDR3 DNA: TGCGCCAGCAGCCCCGGGACATCCCTAGCTTTCTTT

V gene: TRBV11-3
J gene: TRBJ2-3
clone size: NA
D gene: NA
CDR3 protein: CASSLEGPTDTQYF
CDR3 DNA: TGTGCCAGCAGCTTGGAAGGGCCCACAGATACGCAGTATTTT

V gene: TRBV18
J gene: TRBJ1-1
clone size: few
D gene: TRBD1
CDR3 protein: CASSPRQGLIPLSMNTEAFF
CDR3 DNA: TGTGCCAGCTCACCAAGACAGGGTCTGATCCCTCTTTCCATGAACACTGAAGCTTTCTTT

V gene: TRBV5-1
J gene: TRBJ1-1
clone size: few
D gene: TRBD1
CDR3 protein: CASSGGQGNTEAFF
CDR3 DNA: TGCGCCAGCAGCGGAGGACAGGGGAACACTGAAGCTTTCTTT

V gene: TRBV29-1
J gene: TRBJ1-1
clone size: NA
D gene: NA
CDR3 protein: CSVVGTEAFF
CDR3 DNA: TGCAGCGTTGTTGGCACTGAAGCTTTCTTT

V gene: TRBV7-6
J gene: TRBJ1-1
clone size: NA
D gene: TRBD1
CDR3 protein: CAVTAGQPNTEAFF
CDR3 DNA: TGTGCCGTTACAGCGGGACAGCCGAACACTGAAGCTTTCTTT

V gene: TRBV10-2
J gene: TRBJ2-7
clone size: NA
D gene: TRBD1
CDR3 protein: CASSPQTGEVEQYF
CDR3 DNA: TGCGCCAGCAGTCCCCAGACAGGGGAGGTCGAGCAGTACTTC

V gene: TRBV11-3
J gene: TRBJ2-1
clone size: few
D gene: TRBD2
CDR3 protein: CASGRAENEQFF
CDR3 DNA: TGTGCCAGCGGGAGGGCCGAGAATGAGCAGTTCTTC

V gene: TRBV18
J gene: TRBJ2-1
clone size: NA
D gene: NA
CDR3 protein: CASSPPPEGLSEQFF
CDR3 DNA: TGTGCCAGCTCACCACCCCCGGAGGGCCTTAGTGAGCAGTTCTTC

V gene: TRBV11-1
J gene: TRBJ2-1
clone size: NA
D gene: NA
CDR3 protein: CASSSGSRGGEQFF
CDR3 DNA: TGTGCCAGCAGCAGCGGGTCGCGTGGCGGTGAGCAGTTCTTC